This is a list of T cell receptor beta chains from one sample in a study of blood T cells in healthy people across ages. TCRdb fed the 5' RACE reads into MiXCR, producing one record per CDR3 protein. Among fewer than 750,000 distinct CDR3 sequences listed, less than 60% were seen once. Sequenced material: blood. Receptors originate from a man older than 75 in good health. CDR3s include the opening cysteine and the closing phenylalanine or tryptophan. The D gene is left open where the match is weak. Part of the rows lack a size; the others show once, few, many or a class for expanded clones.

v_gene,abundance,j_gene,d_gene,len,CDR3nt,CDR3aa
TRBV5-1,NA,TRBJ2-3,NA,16,TGCGCCAGCAGCTTGGCCGGTGACAGACGCACAGATACGCAGTATTTT,CASSLAGDRRTDTQYF
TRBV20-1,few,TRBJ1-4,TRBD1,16,TGCAGTGCTAGACCCGGGACAGGGGGCGCGTACGAAAAACTGTTTTTT,CSARPGTGGAYEKLFF
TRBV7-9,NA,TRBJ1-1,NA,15,TGTGCCAGCAGCTTAAGATCTAGTGGAAACGCTGAAGCTTTCTTT,CASSLRSSGNAEAFF
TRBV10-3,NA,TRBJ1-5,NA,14,TGTGCCATCAGTGGGGGAGATAGCAATCAGCCCCAGCATTTT,CAISGGDSNQPQHF
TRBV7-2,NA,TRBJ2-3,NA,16,TGTGCCAGCAGCCTCCAGGGTCGTGCTAGCACAGATACGCAGTATTTT,CASSLQGRASTDTQYF
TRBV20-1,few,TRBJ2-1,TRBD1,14,TGCAGTGCTGGGGGACAGGGGAATTACAATGAGCAGTTCTTC,CSAGGQGNYNEQFF
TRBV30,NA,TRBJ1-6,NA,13,TGTGCCTGGAGCGGGCCTGGGGAGCCACCCCTCCACTTT,CAWSGPGEPPLHF
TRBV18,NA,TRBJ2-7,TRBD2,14,TGTGCCAGCTCACGGGACGGGGGGAGTTACGAGCAGTACTTC,CASSRDGGSYEQYF
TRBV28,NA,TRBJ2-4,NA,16,TGTGCCAGCAGTTTTGAGAGGGGAACTGGCAAAAACATTCAGTACTTC,CASSFERGTGKNIQYF
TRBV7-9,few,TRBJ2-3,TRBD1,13,TGTGCCAGCAGCTCTCCGGACAGGAATACGCAGTATTTT,CASSSPDRNTQYF
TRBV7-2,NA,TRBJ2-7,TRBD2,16,TGTGCCAGCAGCCATCAAGCCGGGGGGGCTTACAATGAGCAGTACTTC,CASSHQAGGAYNEQYF
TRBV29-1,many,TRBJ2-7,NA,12,TGCAGCGTTCACGGGGGATCCTACGAGCAGTACTTC,CSVHGGSYEQYF
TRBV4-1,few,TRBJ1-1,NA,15,TGCGCCAGCAGCCAAGAAGTCGGGCTGAACACTGAAGCTTTCTTT,CASSQEVGLNTEAFF
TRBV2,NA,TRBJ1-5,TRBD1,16,TGTGCCAGCAGTGCCCTTTTAGGACAGGGAGGACAGCCCCAGCATTTT,CASSALLGQGGQPQHF
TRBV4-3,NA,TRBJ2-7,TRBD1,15,TGCGCCAGCAGCCTTGGGACAGACACCTTCTACGAGCAGTACTTC,CASSLGTDTFYEQYF
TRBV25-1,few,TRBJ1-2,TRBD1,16,TGTGCCAGCAGTGATCCAAAGCGGGACAGGAGCTATGGCTACACCTTC,CASSDPKRDRSYGYTF
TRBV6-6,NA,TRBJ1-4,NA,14,TGTGCCAGCAGAAACAGGGATCGGGAAGAAAAACTGTTTTTT,CASRNRDREEKLFF
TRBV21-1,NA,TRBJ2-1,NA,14,TGTGCCGGACTTGTCCTAAGCTCCTACAATGAGCAGTTCTTC,CAGLVLSSYNEQFF
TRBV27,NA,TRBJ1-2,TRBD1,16,TGTGCCAGCAGTTTGGCCCAGGGACAGGGCCGAGAGGGCTACACCTTC,CASSLAQGQGREGYTF
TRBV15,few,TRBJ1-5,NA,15,TGTGCCACCAGCAGCAGCCCTGATAGCAATCAGCCCCAGCATTTT,CATSSSPDSNQPQHF
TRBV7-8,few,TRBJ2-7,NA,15,TGTGCCAGCAATAAGGGGTCAGGATTTTCCTACGAGCAGTACTTC,CASNKGSGFSYEQYF
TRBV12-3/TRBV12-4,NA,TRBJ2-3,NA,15,TGTGCCAGCAGTTTTGGCGGGACTAGCACAGATACGCAGTATTTT,CASSFGGTSTDTQYF
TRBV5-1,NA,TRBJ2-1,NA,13,TGCGCCAGCAGCCAAACTCTTCGGAATGAGCAGTTCTTC,CASSQTLRNEQFF
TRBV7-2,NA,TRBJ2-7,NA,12,TGTGCCAGCAGCTTAGGGGCTCACGAGCAGTACTTC,CASSLGAHEQYF
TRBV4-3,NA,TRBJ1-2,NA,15,TGCGCCAGCAGCCAAACCCGCTGGGGAGTCTATGGCTACACCTTC,CASSQTRWGVYGYTF
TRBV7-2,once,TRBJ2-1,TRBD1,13,TGTGCCAGCAGGTGGACAGGGGACCACGAGCAGTTCTTC,CASRWTGDHEQFF
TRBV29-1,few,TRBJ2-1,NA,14,TGCAGCGTTGAAGGGCGAGGAGGGGCCTTCGAGCAGTTCTTC,CSVEGRGGAFEQFF
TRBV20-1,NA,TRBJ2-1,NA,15,TGCAGTGCTCACACTCTCTCTGGGGGGTACAATGAGCAGTTCTTC,CSAHTLSGGYNEQFF
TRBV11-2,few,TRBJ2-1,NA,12,TGTGCCAGCAGCCCCCATTTGAATGAGCAGTTCTTC,CASSPHLNEQFF
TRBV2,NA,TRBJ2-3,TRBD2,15,TGTGCCAGCAAGCGACTAGCGGGGGCCACAGATACGCAGTATTTT,CASKRLAGATDTQYF